This TCR beta chain comes out of a study of T cell repertoires in cytomegalovirus infection. Study-level results: Carriage of CMV together with the relevant HLA was identifiable through cumulative public TCR beta family frequency.

This clonotype was seen a few times. Its specificity is not known. TCRdb analysed the reads with MiXCR anew, one entry per CDR3 protein. The sample shows some 920,000 distinct CDR3 sequences, around a third of them seen only once. Germline V gives CDR1 MNHEY, CDR2 SMNVEV (reference sequence). The CDR3 totals 14 residues. V was clipped by 5 bases and J by 2 bases, with 13 bases between them. Specimen: cultured CD8+ T cells from PBMCs, collected from culture after CMV antigen stimulation. This TCR was sampled from a human donor in good health (CMV status not recorded). Some clones in this sample may be carry-over from other donors' samples. The chain recombines TRBV27 with TRBJ2-7, with D possibly matching TRBD1 (6 bases). CDR3 in DNA: TGTGCCAGCAGTACGGACGGGACAACCTACGAGCAGTACTTC. Amino acid sequence: CASSTDGTTYEQYF.